One sample yielded the 9 T cell receptor beta chains listed below, sequenced in a study of CD8+ T cells in alopecia areata. Treatment specified: oral pan-JAK inhibitor, 5-10 mg twice daily. Investigators isolated RNA and reverse transcribed it into cDNA to act as the sequencing template. The method was immunoSEQ multiplex PCR; TCRdb's version includes in-frame clones alone and lacks a portion of them. The sample includes some 210,000 clones, roughly 66% of them seen just once. Sequencing used CD4+ T cells sorted from blood, obtained between weeks 44 and 45, from a patient treated with tofacitinib. The receptors were sampled from a human donor with alopecia areata.

The chain is built from TRBV4-1 and TRBJ2-1, with D perhaps TRBD2 (6 bases). V was cut by 0 bases and J by 9 bases, with 18 bases left in between. Germline V CDR1 and CDR2: MGHRA, YSYEKL. This CDR3 contains 16 residues. In DNA form, the CDR3 reads TGCGCCAGCAGCCAAGAAGCGGGCTTTAGTGGGGGTGAGCAGTTCTTC. It translates to CASSQEAGFSGGEQFF.

The rearrangement joins TRBV4-3 to TRBJ2-5, with TRBD2 as a possible D gene (5 bases). V was shortened by 0 bases and J by 2 bases, with 10 bases between the two germline ends. Germline assignment: CDR1 LGHNA and CDR2 YSLEER. The CDR3 is 15 amino acids. In DNA form, the CDR3 reads TGCGCCAGCAGCCAAGATCTAGCCGGACAAGAGACCCAGTACTTC. Encoded protein: CASSQDLAGQETQYF.

This rearrangement joins TRBV7-2 to TRBJ2-7; 7 positions agree with TRBD1. The germline gives CDR1 SGHTA, CDR2 FQGNSA. Trimming at V came to 8 bases and at J to 2 bases, leaving 9 bases not matched to a gene. The CDR3 consists of 14 residues. As DNA, the CDR3 is TGTGCCAGCGGACTTACGACAGGGACCTACGAGCAGTACTTC. This codes for CASGLTTGTYEQYF.

This clone was detected a few times. This chain connects TRBV21-1 to TRBJ2-7; TRBD1, as called in the table, went unchecked against the DNA. TRBV21-1 is a pseudogene. CDR3 length: 16 amino acids. The DNA for the CDR3 is TGTGCCAGCAGCAAAGCCTGGGGACAGGGATTTGACGAGCAGTACTTC. Amino acid sequence: CASSKAWGQGFDEQYF.

The chain links TRBV29-1 to TRBJ2-7; D not certain. The CDR3 totals 12 residues. The ends were cut back, 0 bases at V and 1 base at J, with 4 bases in the middle. The V gene's germline CDR1 is SQVTM and CDR2 ANQGSEA. DNA of the CDR3: TGCAGCGTTGAAGAGGGTTCCTACGAGCAGTACTTC. It yields the protein CSVEEGSYEQYF.

The V and J genes are TRBV20-1 and TRBJ2-3; D possibly corresponds to TRBD2 (6 bases). The germline V gene encodes CDR1 DFQATT and CDR2 SNEGSKA (reference sequence). This CDR3 spans 11 amino acids. V was shortened by 2 bases and J by 14 bases, with 14 bases between the two germline ends. The CDR3 region is CSARLEGLRYF. The DNA of the CDR3 is TGCAGTGCTAGATTGGAGGGGCTTAGGTATTTT.

The chain carries TRBV9 and TRBJ2-3; 8 nucleotides line up with TRBD1. The germline CDR1 and CDR2 sequences are SGDLS and YYNGEE. J was trimmed by 6 bases and V by 4 bases; bases with no gene match: 13. The CDR3 length is 16 residues. CDR3 amino acids: CASSITPGTGLDTQYF. DNA for the CDR3: TGTGCCAGCAGCATAACTCCCGGGACAGGTTTGGATACGCAGTATTTT. Using reference TRBV9 and TRBJ2-3 for the parts outside the CDR3, the full variable domain is DSGVTQTPKHLITATGQRVTLRCSPRSGDLSVYWYQQSLDQGLQFLIQYYNGEERAKGNILERFSAQQFPDLHSELNLSSLELGDSALYFCASSITPGTGLDTQYFGPGTRLTVL.

This chain joins TRBV7-2 and TRBJ2-5; D might be TRBD2 (6 bases). Germline assignment: CDR1 SGHTA and CDR2 FQGNSA. The length of the CDR3 is 17 residues. Between the trimmed V and J ends, which lost 4 bases and 5 bases, there was a span of 23 bases. The CDR3 loop is CASSSTRAPAGFETQYF. CDR3 nucleotides: TGTGCCAGCAGCTCGACCCGGGCCCCCGCGGGGTTCGAGACCCAGTACTTC.

This chain links TRBV29-1 with TRBJ2-5; no clear D gene. CDR1 and CDR2 (germline): SQVTM, ANQGSEA. The CDR3 sequence is 12 residues long. Trimming cost V 4 bases and J 2 bases, with 8 bases left between them. The CDR3 region has the DNA TGCAGCGTTGGTATAAGGCAAGAGACCCAGTACTTC. It specifies CSVGIRQETQYF.